This T cell receptor (beta chain) is drawn from a study of radiation and T cells in renal cell carcinoma. Described time point: baseline pretreatment blood. The treatment was: 15 Gy SBRT to primary tumor, nephrectomy 4 weeks later. Radiation-treated patients gave blood at baseline, week 2 and week 4. Repertoires were generated with immunoSEQ multiplex PCR, while TCRdb's copy carries only in-frame clones and drops some. This table has about 59,000 clones, approximately 80% appearing once. Notes on the study in general: In blood, top tumor clones expanded by 2 weeks, shrinking by 4. Pretreatment tumor biopsies were lacking, so baseline clonotypes are unknown.

V lost 3 bases to trimming and J lost 4 bases; unmatched junction nucleotides: 7. Germline CDR1 is ENHRY and CDR2 is SYGVKD. This CDR3 contains 16 residues. A word on this clone: Its antigen is still unknown.

The sample was blood, taken from a patient whose treatment included radiotherapy and nephrectomy. The chain has TRBV10-3 and TRBJ2-1; 9 positions agree with TRBD2. The sequence was obtained from a man aged 60 to 69 with renal cell carcinoma. The CDR3 DNA is TGTGCCATCAGTGACCCGGGGCGGGGGGGTTACAATGAGCAGTTCTTC. It is translated as CAISDPGRGGYNEQFF.